This TCR beta chain stems from a study of blood T cells in healthy people across ages. General observations from the study: The CMV status of each donor remained undetermined, and this could have confounded shifts in expanded clonotypes.

The CDR3 totals 12 residues. Between the trimmed V and J ends, which lost 6 bases and 5 bases, there was a span of 13 bases. The germline CDR1 and CDR2 sequences are SQVTM and ANQGSEA. Then a second PCR, running about 6 to 12 cycles, was carried out with a sample-barcoded 5' primer and a J-beta primer mix. MiXCR, applied by TCRdb to the 5' RACE reads, yields one record per CDR3 protein. The data show roughly 900,000 distinct CDR3 sequences, 29% seen once. Each donor was a healthy Caucasian individual from Russia, aged roughly 6 to 90. Every sample had a minimum of 6 million PBMCs isolated. The sample holds a few counts of this clonotype. Its antigen is undetermined.

Sequencing was performed on blood. The rearrangement links TRBV29-1 to TRBJ1-1; D gene unclear. The TCR sequence derives from a woman aged 80 or older in good health. The CDR3 region has the DNA TGCAGCGTACGGGGAGTTATAACTGAAGCTTTCTTT. This encodes CSVRGVITEAFF.